Presented here are 7 T cell receptor beta chains from one specimen sequenced in a study of blood T cell repertoires in COVID-19. Libraries were prepared by immunoSEQ multiplex PCR; TCRdb keeps only in-frame clonotypes and omits some of them. Here the sample spans about 180,000 clones, 85% being singletons. The sample comprised peripheral blood. The receptors stem from a person aged 70 to 85 with COVID-19, enrolled during active disease.

This chain joins TRBV19 and TRBJ1-1; 8 nucleotides align to TRBD1. The germline V gene encodes CDR1 LNHDA and CDR2 SQIVND (reference sequence). V lost 5 bases to trimming and J lost 5 bases; unmatched junction nucleotides: 7. The CDR3 spans 14 residues. CDR3 coding DNA: TGTGCCAGTAGTCCCCGGGACAGGTTAACTGAAGCTTTCTTT. It translates to CASSPRDRLTEAFF.

The CDR3 DNA is TGTGCCAGCAGCTTATATCCGGGGGAGATCTACGAGCAGTACTTC. Its protein product is CASSLYPGEIYEQYF. V and J are TRBV7-3 and TRBJ2-7, with D possibly matching TRBD2 (6 bases). V was clipped by 2 bases and J by 3 bases, with 14 bases between them. The germline gives CDR1 SGHTA, CDR2 FQGTGA. There are 15 residues in the CDR3. Based on the CDR3 plus reference TRBV7-3 and TRBJ2-7, the full variable domain is GAGVSQTPSNKVTEKGKYVELRCDPISGHTALYWYRQSLGQGPEFLIYFQGTGAADDSGLPNDRFFAVRPEGSVSTLKIQRTERGDSAVYLCASSLYPGEIYEQYFGPGTRLTVT.

V and J are TRBV27 and TRBJ2-1; 14 bases match TRBD2. Germline V gene lookup returns CDR1 MNHEY and CDR2 SMNVEV (reference sequence). The V segment lost 5 bases and the J segment 5 bases; nucleotides outside the gene matches: 2. The CDR3 extends over 15 amino acids. The CDR3 loop reads CASSGLAGGDNEQFF. The CDR3 nucleotides are TGTGCCAGCAGTGGACTAGCGGGAGGAGACAATGAGCAGTTCTTC.

This chain links TRBV7-2 with TRBJ2-3, with 8 nucleotides matching TRBD1. Germline-derived CDR1 and CDR2 are SGHTA and FQGNSA. With 3 bases clipped from V and 0 bases from J, the junction kept 2 bases outside the gene matches. CDR3 length equals 15 residues. This CDR3 reads CASSLDRASTDTQYF. CDR3 in DNA: TGTGCCAGCAGCTTGGACAGGGCTAGCACAGATACGCAGTATTTT.

This rearrangement joins TRBV6-2 or TRBV6-3 to TRBJ2-2; 11 nucleotides agree with TRBD2. The CDR3 is made up of 18 amino acids. V lost 4 bases, J lost 2 bases, and 9 bases stayed unmatched. Germline values: CDR1 MNHEY, CDR2 SVGEGT. The DNA for the CDR3 is TGTGCCAGCAGTTCCTTTACCGGACTAGCGGGCAACACCGGGGAGCTGTTTTTT. Amino acid sequence: CASSSFTGLAGNTGELFF.

This chain links TRBV5-1 with TRBJ1-2, with D tentatively TRBD1 (6 bases). Trimming stripped 0 bases from V and 5 bases from J, with 14 bases between. CDR3 length: 15 amino acids. From germline, CDR1 is SGHRS and CDR2 YFSETQ. CDR3 sequence reads: CASSLDGTTIYGYTF. The CDR3, as DNA: TGCGCCAGCAGCTTGGATGGGACAACAATTTATGGCTACACCTTC.

The V gene is TRBV7-2, the J gene TRBJ2-7; TRBD1 agrees at 7 bases. Germline V gene data show CDR1 as SGHTA and CDR2 as FQGNSA. The J segment lost 3 bases and the V segment lost 0 bases, leaving 11 bases of the junction unmatched. This CDR3 spans 17 amino acids. Here the CDR3 DNA reads TGTGCCAGCAGCTTAGCGCTCTCGAGACAGGGCAACTACGAGCAGTACTTC. Protein sequence: CASSLALSRQGNYEQYF.